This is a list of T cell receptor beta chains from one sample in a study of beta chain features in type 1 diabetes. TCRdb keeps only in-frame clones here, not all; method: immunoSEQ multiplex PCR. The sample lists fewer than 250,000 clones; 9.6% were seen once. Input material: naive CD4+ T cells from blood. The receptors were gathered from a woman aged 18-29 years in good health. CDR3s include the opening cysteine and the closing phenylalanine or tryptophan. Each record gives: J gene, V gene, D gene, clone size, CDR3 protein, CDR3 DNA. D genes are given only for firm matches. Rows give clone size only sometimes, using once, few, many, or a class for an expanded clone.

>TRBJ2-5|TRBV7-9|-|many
CASSAYRETQYF
TGTGCCAGCAGCGCATACAGGGAGACCCAGTACTTC
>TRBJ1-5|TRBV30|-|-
CAWSDGHNQPQHF
TGTGCCTGGAGTGACGGACACAATCAGCCCCAGCATTTT
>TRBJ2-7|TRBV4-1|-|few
CASSQEARGSYEQYF
TGTGCCAGCAGCCAAGAAGCACGGGGGTCCTACGAGCAGTACTTC
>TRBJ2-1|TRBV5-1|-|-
CASSPVPGSNEQFF
TGCGCCAGCAGCCCTGTTCCAGGGTCCAATGAGCAGTTCTTC
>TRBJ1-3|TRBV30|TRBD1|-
CAWRIPGQGNTIYF
TGTGCCTGGAGGATACCGGGACAGGGAAACACCATATATTTT
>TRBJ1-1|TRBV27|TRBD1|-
CASSSLGQGAVF
TGTGCCAGCAGTTCACTCGGACAGGGGGCCGTCTTT
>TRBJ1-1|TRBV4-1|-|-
CASSVPGAMNTEAFF
TGCGCCAGCAGCGTCCCGGGAGCAATGAACACTGAAGCTTTCTTT
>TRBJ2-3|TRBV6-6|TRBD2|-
CASSLTSGATDTQYF
TGTGCCAGCAGCTTGACTAGCGGGGCCACAGATACGCAGTATTTT
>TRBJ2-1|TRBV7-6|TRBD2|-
CASSSSGSTSNEQFF
TGTGCCAGCAGCTCGAGCGGGAGCACCTCCAATGAGCAGTTCTTC
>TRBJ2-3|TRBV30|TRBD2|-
CAWSGGGGRPFPDTQYF
TGTGCCTGGAGTGGCGGGGGGGGAAGACCTTTCCCAGATACGCAGTATTTT
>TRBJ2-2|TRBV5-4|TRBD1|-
CASSPGQGNTGELFF
TGTGCCAGCAGCCCGGGACAGGGGAACACCGGGGAGCTGTTTTTT
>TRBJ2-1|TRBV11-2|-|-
CASSDNRVGEQFF
TGTGCCAGCAGCGATAACAGGGTAGGTGAGCAGTTCTTC
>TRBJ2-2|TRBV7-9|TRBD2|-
CASSLSLAGAGGELFF
TGTGCCAGCAGCTTGAGTCTAGCGGGAGCAGGCGGGGAGCTGTTTTTT
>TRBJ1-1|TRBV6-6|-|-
CASSYPVGGRSTEAFF
TGTGCCAGCAGTTACCCCGTCGGGGGGCGATCCACTGAAGCTTTCTTT
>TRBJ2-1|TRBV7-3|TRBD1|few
CASSLGTGYDEQFF
TGTGCCAGCAGCTTAGGGACAGGTTACGATGAGCAGTTCTTC
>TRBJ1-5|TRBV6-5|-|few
CASSTGSPPNQPQHF
TGTGCCAGCAGTACAGGGTCCCCCCCCAATCAGCCCCAGCATTTT
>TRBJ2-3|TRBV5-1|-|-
CASSLGGPDTQYF
TGCGCCAGCAGCTTAGGCGGGCCAGATACGCAGTATTTT